One T cell receptor beta chain is described in this entry. Its antigen has not been determined. The input lacks base qualities; no much larger clone sits a single base away. This specimen belongs to a study of siplizumab effects on memory and regulatory T cells (dated by TCRdb to about 2019). Concerning the study at large: The study looked at the effect of siplizumab, an anti-CD2 antibody, on alloreactive T-cell subsets in allogeneic mixed lymphocyte reactions made from human PBMCs.

The study at large found these results: Of the alloreactive CD4+ clones that could be mapped, the Treg-derived share averaged around 64% with siplizumab compared with 25% to 30% in control reactions. Greater diversity appeared to be present in unstimulated naive T cells than in memory T cells, and a substantial contribution to the alloresponse seemed to be made by naive cells. Whether proliferating Tregs from siplizumab cultures were suppressive was not functionally confirmed. For roughly 75-97% of proliferating CD4+ or CD8+ clones, no naive or memory phenotype could be assigned. Because sequences below about 10^-5 frequency were poorly captured, only a minor fraction of alloreactive clones could be mapped to unstimulated subsets. Siplizumab significantly lowered the cumulative frequency of alloreactive sequences that could be traced to unstimulated CD4+ memory T cells.

Sorted unstimulated T cells and proliferating T cells recovered from mixed lymphocyte reactions were subjected to TCRbeta CDR3 sequencing. Fresh whole blood from around 10 HLA-typed healthy donors was used as the source from which PBMCs were isolated. The library came from the immunoSEQ multiplex PCR assay. Approximately 10^5 TCR templates per sample were assayed on the deep sequencing platform. Genomic DNA extracted from sorted T cells was used for TCRbeta CDR3 sequencing. The authors' analysis ran thus. The R programming language was used for clonal analysis of the TCRbeta CDR3 data. Alloreactive CD4+ and CD8+ clones were defined by comparing unstimulated samples with post-reaction CFSE-low samples. Alloreactive CD4+ clones were assigned to regulatory or non-regulatory origin by matching sequences to sorted unstimulated Treg and non-Treg repertoires. TCRdb took this table from immuneACCESS and kept in-frame rearrangements with V and J called. Such tables lack part of the clones; where checked against another copy, unresolved V genes explain under half of the gap, and the rest is unexplained. Clonal size and the V and J genes are those of that table, whereas D and trimming came from the DNA. For this sample the table gives roughly 100,000 clones, of which about 92% were detected only once. Of the sample, approximately 0.32% is held by the ten largest clones.

From the germline V gene (reference sequence), CDR1 is SEHNR and CDR2 is FQNEAQ. CDR3 length: 14 amino acids, cysteine to phenylalanine. The DNA shown is the 42-base CDR3, in frame from base 1. For this chain, trimming is 5 bases at the V end and 6 bases at the J end, and the number of junction bases without a gene match is 10. The sequencing input was CD4+ T cells sorted from blood. The receptor was isolated from a human donor in good health. The chain is made from TRBV7-9 and TRBJ2-7, with 7 bases in between that match TRBD2. CDR3 region: CASSQTSIGTEQYF. Read as DNA, the sequence is TGTGCCAGCAGCCAGACTAGCATTGGTACCGAGCAGTACTTC.